Sequencing of this T cell receptor (beta chain) was carried out in a study of cytomegalovirus exposure and HLA in healthy donors. The method was immunoSEQ multiplex PCR; TCRdb's version includes in-frame clones alone and lacks a portion of them. The table lists 160,000 or so clones, roughly 89% of them singletons. V lost 4 bases and J lost 7; bases outside the gene matches: 3. There are 12 residues in the CDR3. Germline-derived CDR1 and CDR2 are SGHRS and YFSETQ. Sequenced input: PBMCs. V is TRBV5-1 and J is TRBJ1-2, with 8 bases that match TRBD1. The source of this sequence is a woman aged 30 to 39 in good health and CMV-seronegative. CDR3 in amino acids: CASSRQGSGYTF. CDR3 sequence (DNA): TGCGCCAGCAGCCGACAGGGGAGTGGCTACACCTTC.